This T cell receptor (beta chain) was recorded in a study of blood T cell repertoires in COVID-19. The wider study: The origin of the acute and convalescent COVID-19 samples was the United States, Italy and Spain. From T cells, B-cell-depleted T cells, or PBMCs came the material, which was cDNA or gDNA.

Categorization into cohorts depended on clinical history that participants reported. The CDR3 is 12 residues long. Germline V gives CDR1 SNHLY, CDR2 FYNNEI. The ends were cut back, 4 bases at V and 6 bases at J, with 9 bases in the middle. Original handling: Estimation of nucleated cell counts relied on the amplification of reference gene primers. Profiled with immunoSEQ multiplex PCR; TCRdb holds only in-frame clones, not every one. The V and J calls and clone size are taken from that table; D and trimming were inferred from the DNA. There are some 290,000 clones in the sample; approximately 91% occur only once, and approximately 2.5% lies in the top ten.

Sequenced: PBMCs or T cells enriched from blood (not recorded which). The chain has TRBV2 and TRBJ1-1; D possibly corresponds to TRBD1 (6 bases). The clonotype comes from a woman in her thirties or forties with acute COVID-19. CDR3 nucleotide sequence: TGTGCCAGCAGTGCCTCAGGGGCTGAAGCTTTCTTT. Encoded protein: CASSASGAEAFF.